The present T cell receptor beta chain was sequenced within a study of tumor-infiltrating lymphocytes in primary liver carcinoma. Overall study context: Patients, male and female, were 30 to 69 years old. Study-wide results and caveats: Blood's top-250-clone fraction was significantly lower than that of tumors (p = 0.039).

The blood RNA (from unsorted whole blood) was obtained, and germline DNA was also extracted. What was collected before surgery was about 4 milliliters of peripheral blood. Total RNA amounting to around 540 ng was the source from which TCR beta cDNA was made with a constant-region primer. Employing slightly modified ARM-PCR, three nested multiplex PCR rounds were run, and these gave rise to the TCR beta libraries. TCRdb reprocessed the multiplex PCR reads via MiXCR and lists one record per CDR3 protein. The top ten hold approximately 9% of the sample, which has some 320,000 distinct CDR3 sequences, approximately 65% seen once. This clonotype has just a few counts. Its cognate antigen is unknown. This clonotype originated in a man aged 35-49 years with primary liver carcinoma and hepatitis B virus infection. The sample comprised peripheral blood.

The CDR3 here is CASSFFGGGLTDTQYF. The DNA of the CDR3 is TGTGCCAGCAGCTTTTTCGGAGGGGGGCTGACAGATACGCAGTATTTT. The chain combines TRBV7-8 with TRBJ2-3; D tentatively reads TRBD1 or TRBD2 (6 bases each). V lost 3 bases to trimming and J lost 3 bases, with 16 bases between them. The CDR3 has 16 amino acids. CDR1 is SGHVS, CDR2 FQNEAQ, per germline.